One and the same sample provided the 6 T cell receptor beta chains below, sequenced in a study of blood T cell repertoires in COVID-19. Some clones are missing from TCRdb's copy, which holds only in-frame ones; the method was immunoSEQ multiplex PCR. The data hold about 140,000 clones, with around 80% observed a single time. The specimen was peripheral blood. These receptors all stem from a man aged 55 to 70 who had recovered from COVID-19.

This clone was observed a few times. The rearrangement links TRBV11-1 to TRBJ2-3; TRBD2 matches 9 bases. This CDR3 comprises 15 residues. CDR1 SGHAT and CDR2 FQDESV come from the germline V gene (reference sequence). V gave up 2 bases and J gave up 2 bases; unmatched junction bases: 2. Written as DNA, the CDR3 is TGTGCCAGCAGCTTACTAGCGGGGAACACAGATACGCAGTATTTT. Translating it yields CASSLLAGNTDTQYF.

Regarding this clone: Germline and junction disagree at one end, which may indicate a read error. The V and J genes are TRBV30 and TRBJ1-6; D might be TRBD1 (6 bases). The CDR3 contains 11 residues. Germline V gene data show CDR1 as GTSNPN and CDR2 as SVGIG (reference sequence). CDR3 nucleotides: TGTGCCGGAACTACCCAGGGGCAAGTGGTCTTT. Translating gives CAGTTQGQVVF.

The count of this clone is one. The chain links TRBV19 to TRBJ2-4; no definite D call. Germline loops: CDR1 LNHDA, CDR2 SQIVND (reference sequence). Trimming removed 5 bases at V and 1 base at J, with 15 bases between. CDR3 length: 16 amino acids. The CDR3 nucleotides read TGTGCCAGTAGTCCCCGCGGCGGCTTTGCCAAAAACATTCAGTACTTC. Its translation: CASSPRGGFAKNIQYF. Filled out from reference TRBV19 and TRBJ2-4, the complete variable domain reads DGGITQSPKYLFRKEGQNVTLSCEQNLNHDAMYWYRQDPGQGLRLIYYSQIVNDFQKGDIAEGYSVSREKKESFPLTVTSAQKNPTAFYLCASSPRGGFAKNIQYFGAGTRLSVL.

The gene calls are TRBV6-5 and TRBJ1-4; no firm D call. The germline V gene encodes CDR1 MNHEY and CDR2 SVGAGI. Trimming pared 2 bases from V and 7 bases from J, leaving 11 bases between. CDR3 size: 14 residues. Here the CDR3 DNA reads TGTGCCAGCAGTTACGCGGTCCAGCCTGAAAAACTGTTTTTT. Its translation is CASSYAVQPEKLFF.

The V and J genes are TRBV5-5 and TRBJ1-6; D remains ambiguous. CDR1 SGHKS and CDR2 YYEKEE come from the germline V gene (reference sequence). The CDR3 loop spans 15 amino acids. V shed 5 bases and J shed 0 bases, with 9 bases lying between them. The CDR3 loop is CASRRPGSYNSPLHF. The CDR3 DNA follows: TGTGCCAGCAGGAGGCCGGGCTCCTATAATTCACCCCTCCACTTT.

CDR3 DNA: TGTGCCAGCAGTCCGTCGTCGCTAGCGGACTACGAGCAGTACTTC. Amino acid sequence: CASSPSSLADYEQYF. The chain combines TRBV6-5 with TRBJ2-7; 7 bases match TRBD2. Germline lookup yields CDR1 MNHEY and CDR2 SVGAGI. This CDR3 comprises 15 residues. V dropped 5 bases and J dropped 3; count of bases not matched to a gene: 10.